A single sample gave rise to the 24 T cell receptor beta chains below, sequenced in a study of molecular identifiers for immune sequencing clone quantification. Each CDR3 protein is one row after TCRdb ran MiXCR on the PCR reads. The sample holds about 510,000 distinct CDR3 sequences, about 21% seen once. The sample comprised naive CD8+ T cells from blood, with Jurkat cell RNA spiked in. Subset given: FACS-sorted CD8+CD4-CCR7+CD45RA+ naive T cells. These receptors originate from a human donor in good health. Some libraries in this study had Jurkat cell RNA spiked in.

The chain's CDR3 is CASRSDRGSAYTEAFF. For the CDR3, the DNA is TGTGCCAGCAGGTCCGACAGGGGGTCGGCGTACACTGAAGCTTTCTTT. The V call is TRBV28, the J call TRBJ1-1; 9 nucleotides line up with TRBD1. V dropped 6 bases and J dropped 3; count of bases not matched to a gene: 11. There are 16 residues in the CDR3. The germline V gene has CDR1 MDHEN and CDR2 SYDVKM.

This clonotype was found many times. CDR3 loop: CATSDPTSGTDTQYF. CDR3 DNA: TGTGCCACCAGTGATCCGACTAGCGGCACAGATACGCAGTATTTT. V and J are TRBV24-1 and TRBJ2-3, with 8 bases matching TRBD2. Trimming removed 3 bases from V and 1 base from J; junction bases left unmatched: 2. Germline CDR1 KGHDR, CDR2 SFDVKD. This CDR3 is built from 15 residues.

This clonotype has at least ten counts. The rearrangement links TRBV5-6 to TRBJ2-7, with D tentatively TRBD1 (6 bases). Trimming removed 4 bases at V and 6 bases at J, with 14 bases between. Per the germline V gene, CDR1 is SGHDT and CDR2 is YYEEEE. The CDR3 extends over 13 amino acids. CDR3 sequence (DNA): TGTGCCAGCAGCCTACCACAGGGAATCGAGCAGTACTTC. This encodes CASSLPQGIEQYF.

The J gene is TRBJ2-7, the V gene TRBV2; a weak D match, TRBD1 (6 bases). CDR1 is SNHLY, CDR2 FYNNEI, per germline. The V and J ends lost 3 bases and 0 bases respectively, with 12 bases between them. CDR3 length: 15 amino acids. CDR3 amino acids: CASSDSGQSSYEQYF. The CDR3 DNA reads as TGTGCCAGCAGTGATTCTGGACAGAGCTCCTACGAGCAGTACTTC.

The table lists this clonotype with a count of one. The CDR3 protein is CASSDSSGVAKNIQYF. The DNA of the CDR3 is TGCGCCAGCAGTGACTCTAGCGGCGTAGCCAAAAACATTCAGTACTTC. V usage is TRBV10-2 and J usage is TRBJ2-4, with 7 bases fitting TRBD2. V lost 3 bases, J lost 0 bases, and 5 bases stayed unmatched. The CDR3 has 16 residues. Germline V gives CDR1 WSHSY, CDR2 SAAADI.

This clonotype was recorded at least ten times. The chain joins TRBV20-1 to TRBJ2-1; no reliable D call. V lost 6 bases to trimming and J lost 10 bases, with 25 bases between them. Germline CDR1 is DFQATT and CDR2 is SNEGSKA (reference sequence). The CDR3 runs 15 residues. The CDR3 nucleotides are TGCAGTGCGGAATCTCGGAACATACTGGGGAAGGAGCAGTTCTTC. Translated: CSAESRNILGKEQFF.

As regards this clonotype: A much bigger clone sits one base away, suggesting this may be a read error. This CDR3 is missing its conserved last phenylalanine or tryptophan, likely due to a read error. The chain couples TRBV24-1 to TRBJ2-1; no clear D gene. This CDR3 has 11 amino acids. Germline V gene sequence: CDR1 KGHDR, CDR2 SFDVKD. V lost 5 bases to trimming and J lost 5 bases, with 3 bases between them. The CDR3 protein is CATSVNNEQFL. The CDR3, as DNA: TGTGCCACCAGTGTAAACAATGAGCAGTTCCTC.

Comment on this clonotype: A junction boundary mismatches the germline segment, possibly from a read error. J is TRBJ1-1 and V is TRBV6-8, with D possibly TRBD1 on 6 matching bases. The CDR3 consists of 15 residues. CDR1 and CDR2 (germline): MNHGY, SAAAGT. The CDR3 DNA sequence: TGTGCCACGTCGACAGGCCCTAAGGTGAACACTGAAGCTCTCTTT. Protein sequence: CATSTGPKVNTEALF.

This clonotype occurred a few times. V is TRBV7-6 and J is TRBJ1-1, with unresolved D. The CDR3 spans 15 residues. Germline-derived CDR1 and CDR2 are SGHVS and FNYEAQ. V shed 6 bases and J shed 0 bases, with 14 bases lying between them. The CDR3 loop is CASSSNRGMNTEAFF. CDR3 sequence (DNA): TGTGCCAGCAGTTCTAACAGAGGCATGAACACTGAAGCTTTCTTT.

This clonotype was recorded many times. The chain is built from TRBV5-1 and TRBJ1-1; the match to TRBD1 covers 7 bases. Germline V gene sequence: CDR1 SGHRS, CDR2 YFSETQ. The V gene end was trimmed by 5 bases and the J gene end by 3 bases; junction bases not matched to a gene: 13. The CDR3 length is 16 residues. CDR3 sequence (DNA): TGCGCCAGCAGTTATCACACCGACAGGGAGGACACTGAAGCTTTCTTT. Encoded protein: CASSYHTDREDTEAFF.

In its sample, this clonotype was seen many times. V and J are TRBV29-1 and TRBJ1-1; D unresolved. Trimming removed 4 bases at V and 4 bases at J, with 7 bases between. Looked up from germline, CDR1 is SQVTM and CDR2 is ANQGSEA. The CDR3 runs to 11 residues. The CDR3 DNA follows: TGCAGCGTTGCTCTCGGCACTGAAGCTTTCTTT. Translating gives CSVALGTEAFF.

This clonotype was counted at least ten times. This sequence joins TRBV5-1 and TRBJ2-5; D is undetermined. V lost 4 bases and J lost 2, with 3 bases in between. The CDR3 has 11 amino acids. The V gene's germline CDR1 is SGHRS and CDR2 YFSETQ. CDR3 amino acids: CASSEQETQYF. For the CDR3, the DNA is TGCGCCAGCAGCGAGCAAGAGACCCAGTACTTC.

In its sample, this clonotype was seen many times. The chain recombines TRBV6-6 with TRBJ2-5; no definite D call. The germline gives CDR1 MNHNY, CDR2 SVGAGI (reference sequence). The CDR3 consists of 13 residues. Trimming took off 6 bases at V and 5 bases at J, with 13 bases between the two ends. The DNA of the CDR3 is TGTGCCAGCAGCGCTCCGCCCGGGGAGACCCAGTACTTC. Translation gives CASSAPPGETQYF.

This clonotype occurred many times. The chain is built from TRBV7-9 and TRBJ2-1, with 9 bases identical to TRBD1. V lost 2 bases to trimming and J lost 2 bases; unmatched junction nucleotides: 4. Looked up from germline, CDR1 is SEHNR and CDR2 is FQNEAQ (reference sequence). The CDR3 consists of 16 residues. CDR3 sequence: CASSLSGTGPYNEQFF. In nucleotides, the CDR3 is TGTGCCAGCAGCTTATCCGGGACAGGGCCCTACAATGAGCAGTTCTTC.

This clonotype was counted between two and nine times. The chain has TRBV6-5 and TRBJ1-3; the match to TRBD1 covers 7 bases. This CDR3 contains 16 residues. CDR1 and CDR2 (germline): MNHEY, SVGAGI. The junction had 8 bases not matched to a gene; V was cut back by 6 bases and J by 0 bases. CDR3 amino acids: CASREDRSISGNTIYF. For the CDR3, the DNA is TGTGCCAGCAGGGAGGACAGGAGCATCTCTGGAAACACCATATATTTT.

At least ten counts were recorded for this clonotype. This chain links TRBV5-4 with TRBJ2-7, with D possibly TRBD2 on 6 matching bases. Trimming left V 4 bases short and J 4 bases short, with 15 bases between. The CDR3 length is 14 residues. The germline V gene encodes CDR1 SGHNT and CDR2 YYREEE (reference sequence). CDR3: CASSLHTEGYEQYF. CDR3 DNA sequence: TGTGCCAGCAGCCTACATACGGAGGGGTACGAGCAGTACTTC.

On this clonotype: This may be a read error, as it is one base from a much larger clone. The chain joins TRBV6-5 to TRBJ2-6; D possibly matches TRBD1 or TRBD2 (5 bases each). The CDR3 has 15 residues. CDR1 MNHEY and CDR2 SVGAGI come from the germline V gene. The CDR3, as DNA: TGTGCCAGCAGTAGACGGGAATCTGGGGCCAACGCCCTGACTTTC. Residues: CASSRRESGANALTF.

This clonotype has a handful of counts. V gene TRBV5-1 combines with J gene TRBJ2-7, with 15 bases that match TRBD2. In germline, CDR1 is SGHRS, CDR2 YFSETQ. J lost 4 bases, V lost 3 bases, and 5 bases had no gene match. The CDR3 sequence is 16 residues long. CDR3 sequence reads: CASSWGGLAGGYEQYF. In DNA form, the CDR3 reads TGCGCCAGCAGCTGGGGGGGACTAGCGGGAGGTTACGAGCAGTACTTC.

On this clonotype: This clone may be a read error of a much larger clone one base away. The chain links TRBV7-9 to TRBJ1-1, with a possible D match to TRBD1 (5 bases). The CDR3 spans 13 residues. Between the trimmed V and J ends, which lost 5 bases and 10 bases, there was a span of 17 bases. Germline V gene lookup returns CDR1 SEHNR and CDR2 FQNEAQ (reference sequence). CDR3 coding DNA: TGTGCCAGCAGCCCCCCCCGGGACCGTGGAGCTTTCTTT. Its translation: CASSPPRDRGAFF.

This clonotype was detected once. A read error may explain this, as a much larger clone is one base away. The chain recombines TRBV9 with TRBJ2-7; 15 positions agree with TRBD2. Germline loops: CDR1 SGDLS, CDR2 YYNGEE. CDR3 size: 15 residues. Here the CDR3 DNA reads TGTGCCAGCAGCGCCGGGACTAGCGGGAGGTACGAGCAGCACTTC. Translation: CASSAGTSGRYEQHF. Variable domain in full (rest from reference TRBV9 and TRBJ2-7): DSGVTQTPKHLITATGQRVTLRCSPRSGDLSVYWYQQSLDQGLQFLIQYYNGEERAKGNILERFSAQQFPDLHSELNLSSLELGDSALYFCASSAGTSGRYEQHFGPGTRLTVT.

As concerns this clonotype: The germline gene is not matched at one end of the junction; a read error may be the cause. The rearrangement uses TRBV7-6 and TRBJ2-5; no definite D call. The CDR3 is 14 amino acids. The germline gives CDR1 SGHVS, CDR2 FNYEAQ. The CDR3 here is CASSLVAIIETRYF. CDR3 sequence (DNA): TGTGCCAGCAGCTTGGTGGCTATTATAGAGACCCGGTACTTC.

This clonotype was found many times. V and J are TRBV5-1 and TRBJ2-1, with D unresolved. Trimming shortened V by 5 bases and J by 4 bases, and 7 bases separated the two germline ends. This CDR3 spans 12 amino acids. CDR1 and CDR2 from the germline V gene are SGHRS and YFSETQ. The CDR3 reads CASSTGYNEQFF. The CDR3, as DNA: TGCGCCAGCAGTACCGGATACAATGAGCAGTTCTTC.

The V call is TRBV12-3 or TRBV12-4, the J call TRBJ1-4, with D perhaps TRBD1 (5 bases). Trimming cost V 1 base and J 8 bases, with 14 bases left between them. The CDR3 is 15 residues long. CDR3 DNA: TGTGCCAGCAGTTTAGTTGGGGGGATAAACGAAAAACTGTTTTTT. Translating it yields CASSLVGGINEKLFF.

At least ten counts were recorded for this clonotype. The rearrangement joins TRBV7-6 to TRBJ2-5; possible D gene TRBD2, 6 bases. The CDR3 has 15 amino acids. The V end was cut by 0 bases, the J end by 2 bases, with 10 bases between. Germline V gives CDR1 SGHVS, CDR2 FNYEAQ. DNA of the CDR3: TGTGCCAGCAGCTTAGCGCTCGGGAGTCAAGAGACCCAGTACTTC. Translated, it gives CASSLALGSQETQYF.